Below, one TCR beta chain is given with its context. Its antigen is still unknown. Base qualities were left out, and no much larger clone turns up one base away. The germline V gene (reference sequence) yields SEHNR for CDR1 and FQNEAQ for CDR2. There are 17 amino acids in the CDR3, from cysteine to phenylalanine inclusive. Only the CDR3 DNA stays, 51 bases, in frame from base 1. V is pared back by 2 bases and J by 2 bases, with 13 bases lying between the germline termini. The time point label for this specimen denotes: baseline before first vaccination. The vaccinee samples were drawn from two UK trials, COV001 and COV002, one of which was a single-blind randomized controlled phase 2/3 trial testing AZD1222 (ChAdOx1 nCoV-19) in healthy adults. For TCRbeta chain sequencing, PBMC samples were collected from trial participants at day 0 and at day 28 after the second dose. This record comes from a study of T cell responses to AZD1222 COVID-19 vaccine (dated by TCRdb to the early 2020s). As for the study more broadly: AZD1222 recipients whose second dose came at about 4 weeks and those whose second dose came at about 12 weeks were combined into one group, since spike-specific TCR depth and breadth did not differ between the two schedules. A total of roughly 240 trial participants underwent TCR sequencing, of whom about 210 received two doses of AZD1222 and about 25 received two doses of the MenACWY control vaccine. Trial participants were enrolled into age subgroups of 18-55, 56-69 and 70-plus years, which contained roughly 150, 30 and 60 TCR-sequenced participants, respectively.

The CDR3 regions of human TCRbeta chains were analyzed by immunosequencing. The authors' analysis ran thus. Repertoire TCRs were matched against a reference library of SARS-CoV-2-specific TCRs generated with the MIRA antigen-specificity platform. Breadth was defined as the fraction of unique TCRs that were SARS-CoV-2-associated, and depth was defined as the fraction of total T cells that were SARS-CoV-2-associated. Using the MIRA data, each spike-specific TCR was mapped to the spike region that the TCR reacts to and placed in a CD4 or CD8 class. Log10-transformed breadth and depth values were compared by one-way ANOVA with Sidak's multiple comparisons tests. As stored in TCRdb, this immuneACCESS dataset retains in-frame rearrangements with V and J assigned. A fraction of the clones does not appear; measured against another copy, unresolved V genes explain less than half of the discrepancy, and the remainder lacks a known reason. V, J and clone size are taken as reported in that table, and D and trimming were inferred from the DNA itself. The sample records under 200,000 clones, 88% of which are singletons. In total, the top ten clones hold 5.5% of the sample.

What the work shows at the level of the full study, not this receptor alone: A significant rise in spike-specific TCR breadth and depth was observed after two AZD1222 doses relative to day 0 and relative to MenACWY recipients. Reportedly, close to half of the unique spike-specific TCRs recognized epitopes lying outside the regions that are mutated in the B.1.351 and B.1.1.7 variants. CD4 TCRs associated with the vaccine covered the entire spike protein, and the dominant responses were in regions 160-218 and 743-854. Conclusions about previously exposed vaccinees are limited because only six or seven AZD1222 recipients were SARS-CoV-2 seropositive at baseline. Because no day 14 peak-response samples were available, repertoires were characterized only after the peak T cell response. In the small 56-69-year group, the increase in depth fell short of significance, most likely because of low power. Participants were mostly white British and included more females than males, and it was suggested by the authors that clonal diversity may have been underestimated.

The TCR was taken from an adult in good health. Sequencing was performed on peripheral blood, taken on day 0 of AZD1222 vaccination. The chain was built from TRBV7-9 and TRBJ2-6; the D call is tentative, TRBD1 or TRBD2, as each matches 6 bases. The CDR3 region has the sequence CASSLRGPSAGANVLTF. The sequenced DNA is TGTGCCAGCAGCTTACGGGGGCCTAGCGCTGGGGCCAACGTCCTGACTTTC.